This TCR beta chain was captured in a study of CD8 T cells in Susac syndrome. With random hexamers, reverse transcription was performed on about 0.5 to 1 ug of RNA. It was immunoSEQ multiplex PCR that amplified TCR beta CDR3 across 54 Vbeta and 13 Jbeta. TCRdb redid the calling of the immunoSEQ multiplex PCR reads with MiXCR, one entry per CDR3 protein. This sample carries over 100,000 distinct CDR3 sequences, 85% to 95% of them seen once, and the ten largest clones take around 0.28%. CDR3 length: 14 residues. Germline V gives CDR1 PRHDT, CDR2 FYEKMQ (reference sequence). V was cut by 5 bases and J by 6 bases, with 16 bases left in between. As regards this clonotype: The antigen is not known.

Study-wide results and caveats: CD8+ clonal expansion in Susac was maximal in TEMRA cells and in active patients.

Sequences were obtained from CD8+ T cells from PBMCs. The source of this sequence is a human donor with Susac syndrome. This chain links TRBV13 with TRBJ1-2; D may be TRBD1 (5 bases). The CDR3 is CASSPGGDGDGYTF. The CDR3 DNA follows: TGTGCCAGCAGCCCCGGGGGGGACGGGGATGGCTACACCTTC.